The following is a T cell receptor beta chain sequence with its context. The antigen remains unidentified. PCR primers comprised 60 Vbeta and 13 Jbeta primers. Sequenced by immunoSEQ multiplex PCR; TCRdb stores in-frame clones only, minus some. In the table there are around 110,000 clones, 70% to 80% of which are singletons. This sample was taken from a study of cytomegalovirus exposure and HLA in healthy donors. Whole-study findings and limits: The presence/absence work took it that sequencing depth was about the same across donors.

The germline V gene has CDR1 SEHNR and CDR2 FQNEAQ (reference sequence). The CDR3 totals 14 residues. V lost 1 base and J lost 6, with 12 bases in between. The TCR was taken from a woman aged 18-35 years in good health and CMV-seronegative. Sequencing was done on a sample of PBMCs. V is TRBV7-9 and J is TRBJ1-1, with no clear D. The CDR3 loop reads CASSLVVGMAEAFF. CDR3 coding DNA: TGTGCCAGCAGCTTAGTAGTGGGCATGGCTGAAGCTTTCTTT.